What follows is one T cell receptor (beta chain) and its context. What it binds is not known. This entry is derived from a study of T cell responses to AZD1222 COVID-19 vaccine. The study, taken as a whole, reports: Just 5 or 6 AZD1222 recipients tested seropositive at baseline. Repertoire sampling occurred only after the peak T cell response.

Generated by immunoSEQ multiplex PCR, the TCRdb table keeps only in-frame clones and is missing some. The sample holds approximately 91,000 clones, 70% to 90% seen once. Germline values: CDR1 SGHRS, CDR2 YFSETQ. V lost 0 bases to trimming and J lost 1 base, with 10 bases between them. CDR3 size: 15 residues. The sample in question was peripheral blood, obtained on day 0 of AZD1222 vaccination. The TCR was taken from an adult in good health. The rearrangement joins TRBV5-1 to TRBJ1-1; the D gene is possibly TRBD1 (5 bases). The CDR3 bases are TGCGCCAGCAGCTTGGAAAGGGGCTCGAACACTGAAGCTTTCTTT. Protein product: CASSLERGSNTEAFF.